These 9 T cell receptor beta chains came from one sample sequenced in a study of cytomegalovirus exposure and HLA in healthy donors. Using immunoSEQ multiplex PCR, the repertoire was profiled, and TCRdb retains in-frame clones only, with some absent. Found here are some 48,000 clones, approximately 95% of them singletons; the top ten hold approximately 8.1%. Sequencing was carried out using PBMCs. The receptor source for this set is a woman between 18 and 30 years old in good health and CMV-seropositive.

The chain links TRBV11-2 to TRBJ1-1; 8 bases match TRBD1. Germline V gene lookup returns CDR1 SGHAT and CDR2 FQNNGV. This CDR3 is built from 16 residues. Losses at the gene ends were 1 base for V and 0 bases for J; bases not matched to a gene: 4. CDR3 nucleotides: TGTGCCAGCAGCTTAGCCGACAGGGGTATGAACACTGAAGCTTTCTTT. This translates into CASSLADRGMNTEAFF.

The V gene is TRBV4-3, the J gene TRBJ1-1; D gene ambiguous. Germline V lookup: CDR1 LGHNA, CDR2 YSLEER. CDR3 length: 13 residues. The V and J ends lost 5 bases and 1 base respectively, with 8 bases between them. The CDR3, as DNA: TGCGCCAGCAGCGCAGATAAGAACACTGAAGCTTTCTTT. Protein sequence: CASSADKNTEAFF.

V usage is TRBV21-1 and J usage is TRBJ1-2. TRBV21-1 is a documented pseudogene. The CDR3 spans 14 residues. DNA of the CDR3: TGTGCCAGCATCCCAAACACCCGGGAGTATGGCTACACCTTC. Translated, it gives CASIPNTREYGYTF.

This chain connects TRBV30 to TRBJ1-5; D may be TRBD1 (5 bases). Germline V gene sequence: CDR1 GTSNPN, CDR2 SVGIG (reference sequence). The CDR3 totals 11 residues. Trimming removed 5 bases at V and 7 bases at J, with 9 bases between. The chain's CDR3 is CAWGRGQPQHF. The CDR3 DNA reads TGTGCCTGGGGCCGGGGGCAGCCCCAGCATTTT. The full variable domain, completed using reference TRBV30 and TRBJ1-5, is SQTIHQWPATLVQPVGSPLSLECTVEGTSNPNLYWYRQAAGRGLQLLFYSVGIGQISSEVPQNLSASRPQDRQFILSSKKLLLSDSGFYLCAWGRGQPQHFGDGTRLSIL.

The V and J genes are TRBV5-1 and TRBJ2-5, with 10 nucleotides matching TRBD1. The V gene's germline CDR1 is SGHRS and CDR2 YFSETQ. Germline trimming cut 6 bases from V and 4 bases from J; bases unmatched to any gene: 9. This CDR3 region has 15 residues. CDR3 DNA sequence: TGCGCCAGCAACCCGGACAGGGGGATGGGAGAGACCCAGTACTTC. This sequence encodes CASNPDRGMGETQYF.

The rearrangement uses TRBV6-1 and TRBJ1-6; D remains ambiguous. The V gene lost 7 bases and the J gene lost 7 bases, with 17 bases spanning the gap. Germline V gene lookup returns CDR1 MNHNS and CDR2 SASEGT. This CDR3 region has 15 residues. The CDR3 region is CASNNTPGSNSPLHF. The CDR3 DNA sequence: TGTGCCAGCAACAACACGCCGGGATCCAATTCACCCCTCCACTTT.

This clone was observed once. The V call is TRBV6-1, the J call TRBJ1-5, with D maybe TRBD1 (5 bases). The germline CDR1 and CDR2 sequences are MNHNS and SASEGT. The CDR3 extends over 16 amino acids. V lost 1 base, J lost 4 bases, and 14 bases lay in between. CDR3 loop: CASSEEQGRLNQPQHF. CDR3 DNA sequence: TGTGCCAGCAGTGAAGAGCAGGGAAGGCTAAATCAGCCCCAGCATTTT.

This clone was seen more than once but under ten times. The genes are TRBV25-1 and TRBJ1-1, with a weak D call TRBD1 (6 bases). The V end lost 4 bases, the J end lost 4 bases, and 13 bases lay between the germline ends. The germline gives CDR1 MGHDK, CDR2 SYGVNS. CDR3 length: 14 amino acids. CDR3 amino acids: CASSATGLGTEAFF. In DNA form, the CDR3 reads TGTGCCAGCAGTGCGACAGGTCTTGGCACTGAAGCTTTCTTT.

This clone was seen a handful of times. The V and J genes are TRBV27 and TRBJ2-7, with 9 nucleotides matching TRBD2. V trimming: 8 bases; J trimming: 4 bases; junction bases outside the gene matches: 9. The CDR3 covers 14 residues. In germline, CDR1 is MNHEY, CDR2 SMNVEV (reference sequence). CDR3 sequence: CASGPGLAGYEQYF. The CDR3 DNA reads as TGTGCCAGCGGACCGGGACTAGCAGGGTACGAGCAGTACTTC.